A single sample is the source of the 2 T cell receptor beta chains below, sequenced in a study of CD8 T cells in Susac syndrome. Random hexamers were used to reverse transcribe the RNA input (about 0.5 to 1 ug). TCRdb recomputed calls from the immunoSEQ multiplex PCR reads with MiXCR, one row per CDR3 protein. In the table there are 95,000 to 150,000 distinct CDR3 sequences, roughly 95% of which are singletons. Sequenced material: CD4+ T cells from PBMCs. Every receptor here comes from a human donor with Susac syndrome.

This chain connects TRBV12-3 or TRBV12-4 to TRBJ2-3; maybe TRBD2 (6 bases). CDR3 length equals 14 residues. Between the trimmed V and J ends, which lost 8 bases and 2 bases, there was a span of 14 bases. This CDR3 reads CASVNSGSTDTQYF. In nucleotides, the CDR3 is TGTGCCAGCGTTAATAGCGGATCCACAGATACGCAGTATTTT.

The V and J genes are TRBV14 and TRBJ1-1; 8 positions agree with TRBD1. This CDR3 spans 16 amino acids. The V segment lost 4 bases and the J segment 9 bases; nucleotides outside the gene matches: 16. CDR1 and CDR2 (germline): SGHDN, FVKESK. As DNA, the CDR3 is TGTGCCAGCAGCCGGGGGGCCTACAGGGGGTTTGTTCAAGCTTTCTTT. Translation: CASSRGAYRGFVQAFF.